This is a list of T cell receptor beta chains from one sample in a study of CD8+CD57+ T cells in acquired aplastic anemia. TCRdb ran MiXCR on the reads and lists one entry per CDR3 protein. There are some 410,000 distinct CDR3 sequences in the sample; about two thirds occur only once, and 3.5% to 4.5% lies in the top ten. Sequencing was done on a sample of sorted CD4+, CD8+, or CD8+CD57+ T cells (not recorded which) from PBMCs. Receptor source: a human donor in good health, serving as a control. CDR3s leave out the opening cysteine and the closing phenylalanine or tryptophan. The order of the fields is V gene, CDR3 length, J gene, CDR3 protein.

v_call: TRBV24-1
cdr3_length: 11
j_call: TRBJ1-4
cdr3_aa: ATSQQGSDKLF

v_call: TRBV7-6
cdr3_length: 11
j_call: .
cdr3_aa: ASSSPEGCGQY

v_call: TRBV15
cdr3_length: 13
j_call: TRBJ1-2
cdr3_aa: ATSRDMWWVEGYT

v_call: TRBV5-1
cdr3_length: 12
j_call: TRBJ1-5
cdr3_aa: ASKERGSYKPQH

v_call: TRBV6-5
cdr3_length: 14
j_call: TRBJ1-5
cdr3_aa: ASSFPSLTGLKPQH

v_call: TRBV10-3
cdr3_length: 12
j_call: TRBJ1-6
cdr3_aa: AISDLRSDPPLH

v_call: TRBV7-9
cdr3_length: 11
j_call: TRBJ2-2
cdr3_aa: ASSLVSSGELF

v_call: TRBV2
cdr3_length: 13
j_call: TRBJ2-6
cdr3_aa: ASSLGVPGANVLT

v_call: TRBV14
cdr3_length: 12
j_call: TRBJ1-6
cdr3_aa: ASSHETYNSPLH

v_call: TRBV12-3/TRBV12-4
cdr3_length: 12
j_call: TRBJ1-2
cdr3_aa: ASQGGRFNYGYT

v_call: TRBV5-1
cdr3_length: 14
j_call: TRBJ1-1
cdr3_aa: ASSLQGAGEGTEAF

v_call: TRBV15
cdr3_length: 14
j_call: TRBJ2-6
cdr3_aa: ATSRGTLGGANVLT

v_call: TRBV14
cdr3_length: 12
j_call: TRBJ1-6
cdr3_aa: ASSQADAHSPLH

v_call: TRBV19
cdr3_length: 13
j_call: TRBJ2-7
cdr3_aa: ASSIIDRGSYEQY

v_call: TRBV20-1
cdr3_length: 12
j_call: TRBJ2-7
cdr3_aa: SATTGLAAYEQY

v_call: TRBV11-2
cdr3_length: 11
j_call: TRBJ2-7
cdr3_aa: ASSQGRYYEQY

v_call: TRBV20-1
cdr3_length: 11
j_call: TRBJ2-5
cdr3_aa: SAIRTAQETQY

v_call: TRBV19
cdr3_length: 11
j_call: TRBJ1-2
cdr3_aa: ASSTDRGYGYT

v_call: TRBV2
cdr3_length: 12
j_call: TRBJ2-7
cdr3_aa: AREGGGRSGEQY

v_call: TRBV7-2
cdr3_length: 13
j_call: TRBJ2-7
cdr3_aa: ASSLLVFEQYFGY

v_call: TRBV11-2
cdr3_length: 14
j_call: TRBJ1-1
cdr3_aa: ASSRGERTMNTEAF

v_call: TRBV20-1
cdr3_length: 14
j_call: TRBJ2-1
cdr3_aa: SARGAGKGELLEQF

v_call: TRBV7-2
cdr3_length: 12
j_call: .
cdr3_aa: ASSFPAGVDTQH

v_call: TRBV5-1
cdr3_length: 12
j_call: TRBJ2-3
cdr3_aa: ASSLQESTDTQY

v_call: TRBV2
cdr3_length: 13
j_call: .
cdr3_aa: ASSRLPGTKATQY

v_call: TRBV7-2
cdr3_length: 11
j_call: TRBJ1-5
cdr3_aa: ASSSYRDQPQH

v_call: TRBV20-1
cdr3_length: 16
j_call: TRBJ1-5
cdr3_aa: SASFPRQGRRRRQPQH

v_call: TRBV10-3
cdr3_length: 13
j_call: TRBJ2-1
cdr3_aa: ASSHGTSPFNQQF

v_call: TRBV10-2
cdr3_length: 13
j_call: .
cdr3_aa: ASSAATGRNQPQH

v_call: TRBV6-5
cdr3_length: 10
j_call: TRBJ1-1
cdr3_aa: ASSYRESEAF

v_call: TRBV6-4
cdr3_length: 13
j_call: TRBJ2-7
cdr3_aa: ASSAEQGTPYEQY

v_call: TRBV5-1
cdr3_length: 10
j_call: TRBJ2-5
cdr3_aa: ASSLEGPGEY

v_call: TRBV6-4
cdr3_length: 14
j_call: TRBJ2-2
cdr3_aa: ASSARTGLNTGELF